Here is one TCR beta chain with its context. This record comes from a study of cytomegalovirus exposure and HLA in healthy donors. Method: immunoSEQ multiplex PCR; TCRdb's copy keeps in-frame clones and lacks some. This sample has around 140,000 clones, with roughly 89% found just once. CDR1 is LNHDA, CDR2 SQIVND, per germline (reference sequence). V was shortened by 4 bases and J by 9 bases, with 16 bases between the two germline ends. The CDR3 extends over 14 amino acids. The chain couples TRBV19 to TRBJ2-1; TRBD2 is a possible D gene (6 bases). The receptor comes from a young woman in good health and CMV-seronegative. Sequenced: PBMCs. This chain's CDR3 is CASSTRLGVSEQFF. Here the CDR3 DNA reads TGTGCCAGTAGTACCCGACTAGGCGTCAGTGAGCAGTTCTTC.